The 21 T cell receptor beta chains presented below share a single source sample, sequenced in a study of blood T cell repertoires in COVID-19. Only in-frame clones appear in the TCRdb table, and some are missing; sequencing was by immunoSEQ multiplex PCR. The sample contains 250,000 or so clones, about 79% of which appear only once. Sequencing was done on a sample of peripheral blood. These receptors were collected from a man in his forties who had recovered from COVID-19.

The V call is TRBV6-2 or TRBV6-3, the J call TRBJ1-5; 8 nucleotides line up with TRBD1. J lost 7 bases, V lost 0 bases, and 5 bases had no gene match. This CDR3 contains 15 residues. Germline V gene data show CDR1 as MNHEY and CDR2 as SVGEGT. CDR3 protein: CASSYSGAGGQPQHF. CDR3 coding DNA: TGTGCCAGCAGTTACTCTGGGGCAGGGGGCCAGCCCCAGCATTTT.

The CDR3 is CASTLGQGNQPQHF. Here the CDR3 DNA reads TGTGCCAGTACCTTGGGACAGGGAAATCAGCCCCAGCATTTT. The chain recombines TRBV19 with TRBJ1-5; 9 nucleotides match TRBD1. Trimming took 7 bases from V and 4 from J; bases not matched to a gene: 5. CDR1 and CDR2 (germline): LNHDA, SQIVND (reference sequence). The CDR3 sequence is 14 residues long.

The V and J genes are TRBV30 and TRBJ2-7; a weak D match, TRBD1 (5 bases). This CDR3 is built from 13 residues. Germline V gene sequence: CDR1 GTSNPN, CDR2 SVGIG (reference sequence). Trimming stripped 7 bases from V and 3 bases from J, with 16 bases between. The DNA for the CDR3 is TGTGCCTTAGATCCCAGACAGAGCTACGAGCAGTACTTC. Amino acids: CALDPRQSYEQYF.

The chain has TRBV18 and TRBJ2-1; 11 bases are a match to TRBD2. Germline trimming cut 3 bases from V and 6 bases from J; bases unmatched to any gene: 4. There are 15 residues in the CDR3. Germline assignment: CDR1 KGHSH and CDR2 LQKENI. The CDR3 sequence is CASSPLAGGFNEQFF. The DNA for the CDR3 is TGTGCCAGCTCACCTCTAGCGGGAGGTTTCAATGAGCAGTTCTTC.

This chain connects TRBV11-2 to TRBJ1-5; D might be TRBD1 (5 bases). Germline V gives CDR1 SGHAT, CDR2 FQNNGV. The CDR3 has 14 residues. V was pared by 3 bases and J by 2 bases, with 8 bases between. CDR3 coding DNA: TGTGCCAGCAGCTTTACAGGTGGCAATCAGCCCCAGCATTTT. Residues: CASSFTGGNQPQHF.

J is TRBJ2-1 and V is TRBV9; D is perhaps TRBD2 (5 bases). Germline values: CDR1 SGDLS, CDR2 YYNGEE. V was cut by 4 bases and J by 7 bases, with 33 bases left in between. The CDR3 covers 20 residues. CDR3 protein: CASSKLGVYISPTIRNEQFF. The CDR3, as DNA: TGTGCCAGCAGCAAGTTGGGAGTCTACATCTCGCCTACAATTAGAAATGAGCAGTTCTTC. The whole variable domain, remainder taken from reference TRBV9 and TRBJ2-1, is DSGVTQTPKHLITATGQRVTLRCSPRSGDLSVYWYQQSLDQGLQFLIQYYNGEERAKGNILERFSAQQFPDLHSELNLSSLELGDSALYFCASSKLGVYISPTIRNEQFFGPGTRLTVL.

V gene TRBV11-2 combines with J gene TRBJ1-2; 11 bases map to TRBD1. The germline V gene encodes CDR1 SGHAT and CDR2 FQNNGV. This CDR3 is 17 amino acids long. V gave up 5 bases and J gave up 3 bases; unmatched junction bases: 11. DNA of the CDR3: TGTGCCAGCAGCCGATGGGACAGGGGGATGTTTGACTATGGCTACACCTTC. It yields the protein CASSRWDRGMFDYGYTF.

This clone was seen just once. The J gene is TRBJ1-2, the V gene TRBV5-1; TRBD1 aligns across 7 bases. The CDR3 runs to 16 residues. Germline V lookup: CDR1 SGHRS, CDR2 YFSETQ. V lost 0 bases to trimming and J lost 3 bases; unmatched junction nucleotides: 8. CDR3 loop: CASSLGGQNSYYGYTF. DNA of the CDR3: TGCGCCAGCAGCTTGGGGGGACAGAACAGTTACTATGGCTACACCTTC.

The gene calls are TRBV6-2 or TRBV6-3 and TRBJ2-1; D gene uncertain. Trimming took 2 bases from V and 10 from J, leaving 9 bases between them. Germline V lookup: CDR1 MNHEY, CDR2 SVGEGT. The CDR3 is 12 residues long. The CDR3 loop is CASSYGAVEQFF. CDR3 in DNA: TGTGCCAGCAGTTACGGTGCGGTCGAGCAGTTCTTC.

The genes are TRBV9 and TRBJ1-2; D unclear. V gave up 2 bases and J gave up 5 bases, with 13 bases separating them. CDR1 and CDR2 (germline): SGDLS, YYNGEE. The length of the CDR3 is 14 residues. The CDR3 protein is CASSVSGIGYGYTF. The DNA of the CDR3 is TGTGCCAGCAGCGTCAGCGGTATTGGATATGGCTACACCTTC.

The rearrangement uses TRBV27 and TRBJ2-5; 16 bases are shared with TRBD2. The length of the CDR3 is 16 residues. Germline V gives CDR1 MNHEY, CDR2 SMNVEV (reference sequence). V was pared by 5 bases and J by 4 bases, with 4 bases of the junction left unmatched. The CDR3 DNA follows: TGTGCCAGCAGTACGGGACTAGCGGGGGGGGTAGAGACCCAGTACTTC. It yields the protein CASSTGLAGGVETQYF.

This chain uses TRBV11-2 with TRBJ2-6; D is unresolved. V dropped 1 base and J dropped 4 bases, with 5 bases sitting between them. CDR3 length equals 14 residues. Per germline, CDR1 SGHAT and CDR2 FQNNGV. The CDR3 nucleotides read TGTGCCAGCAGCTTAGCAGGCGGGGCCAACGTCCTGACTTTC. It yields the protein CASSLAGGANVLTF.

This rearrangement joins TRBV3-1 (or the pseudogene TRBV3-2) to TRBJ1-4; unclear D gene. Germline V gives CDR1 LGHDT, CDR2 YNNKEL (reference sequence). Trimming took 0 bases from V and 7 from J, leaving 12 bases between them. CDR3 length: 15 residues. CDR3 protein: CASSQDYGVGEKLFF. The CDR3 region has the DNA TGTGCCAGCAGCCAAGATTACGGGGTAGGTGAAAAACTGTTTTTT.

This clone occurred once. J is TRBJ2-7 and V is TRBV20-1, with 9 nucleotides matching TRBD1. Germline CDR1 is DFQATT and CDR2 is SNEGSKA (reference sequence). The ends lost 3 bases at V and 5 bases at J; junction bases unmatched: 5. The CDR3 is 13 residues long. The CDR3 region is CSASWDRVHEQYF. CDR3 coding DNA: TGCAGTGCTAGTTGGGACAGGGTCCACGAGCAGTACTTC.

The chain recombines TRBV29-1 with TRBJ1-2; 10 bases fit TRBD1. Germline V CDR1 and CDR2: SQVTM, ANQGSEA. The CDR3 is made up of 13 amino acids. The V and J ends lost 6 bases and 3 bases, in that order; junction bases with no gene match: 4. The CDR3 here is CSVPGQGYYGYTF. The DNA of the CDR3 is TGCAGCGTACCGGGACAGGGGTACTATGGCTACACCTTC. The full variable domain, in which reference TRBV29-1 and TRBJ1-2 provide the parts outside the CDR3, is SAVISQKPSRDICQRGTSLTIQCQVDSQVTMMFWYRQQPGQSLTLIATANQGSEATYESGFVIDKFPISRPNLTFSTLTVSNMSPEDSSIYLCSVPGQGYYGYTFGSGTRLTVV.

This chain links TRBV5-6 with TRBJ1-1; 8 nucleotides agree with TRBD1. Germline V gene data show CDR1 as SGHDT and CDR2 as YYEEEE. CDR3 size: 15 residues. J was trimmed by 2 bases and V by 2 bases; bases with no gene match: 5. In nucleotides, the CDR3 is TGTGCCAGCAGCTTAGCGACAGGGGATAACACTGAAGCTTTCTTT. Amino acid sequence: CASSLATGDNTEAFF.

The chain combines TRBV12-3 or TRBV12-4 with TRBJ1-1, with D possibly matching TRBD1 (6 bases). V was shortened by 7 bases and J by 4 bases, with 13 bases between the two germline ends. This CDR3 has 13 amino acids. CDR3 DNA: TGTGCCAGCACCCCCGGGGGGCCCACTGAAGCTTTCTTT. It codes for CASTPGGPTEAFF.

This chain uses TRBV10-2 with TRBJ2-7; D unclear. Germline V gene lookup returns CDR1 WSHSY and CDR2 SAAADI. V was cut by 0 bases and J by 4 bases, with 4 bases left in between. CDR3 length: 12 residues. The CDR3, as DNA: TGCGCCAGCAGTGAGTCGAGTTACGAGCAGTACTTC. Protein: CASSESSYEQYF.

The chain has TRBV5-4 and TRBJ2-2; TRBD1 aligns across 7 bases. V shed 0 bases and J 6 bases; nucleotides not matched to a gene: 8. The germline V gene has CDR1 SGHNT and CDR2 YYREEE (reference sequence). The CDR3 runs to 16 residues. The CDR3 nucleotides read TGTGCCAGCAGCTTGGGAGACAGGGATATTTCCGGGGAGCTGTTTTTT. Translated: CASSLGDRDISGELFF.

The rearrangement joins TRBV6-2 or TRBV6-3 to TRBJ2-7; D remains ambiguous. The CDR3 sequence is 12 residues long. V lost 3 bases to trimming and J lost 2 bases, with 5 bases between them. CDR1 and CDR2 from the germline V gene are MNHEY and SVGEGT. This CDR3 reads CASSYGPYEQYF. The CDR3, as DNA: TGTGCCAGCAGTTATGGCCCCTACGAGCAGTACTTC.

The V and J genes are TRBV5-4 and TRBJ2-7; D may be TRBD2 (6 bases). V lost 2 bases and J lost 3, with 12 bases in between. There are 14 residues in the CDR3. The germline CDR1 and CDR2 sequences are SGHNT and YYREEE (reference sequence). CDR3 in amino acids: CASSFYGGNYEQYF. CDR3 DNA: TGTGCCAGCAGCTTTTACGGCGGGAACTACGAGCAGTACTTC. The variable domain in full, with the rest retrieved from reference TRBV5-4 and TRBJ2-7, is ETGVTQSPTHLIKTRGQQVTLRCSSQSGHNTVSWYQQALGQGPQFIFQYYREEENGRGNFPPRFSGLQFPNYSSELNVNALELDDSALYLCASSFYGGNYEQYFGPGTRLTVT.